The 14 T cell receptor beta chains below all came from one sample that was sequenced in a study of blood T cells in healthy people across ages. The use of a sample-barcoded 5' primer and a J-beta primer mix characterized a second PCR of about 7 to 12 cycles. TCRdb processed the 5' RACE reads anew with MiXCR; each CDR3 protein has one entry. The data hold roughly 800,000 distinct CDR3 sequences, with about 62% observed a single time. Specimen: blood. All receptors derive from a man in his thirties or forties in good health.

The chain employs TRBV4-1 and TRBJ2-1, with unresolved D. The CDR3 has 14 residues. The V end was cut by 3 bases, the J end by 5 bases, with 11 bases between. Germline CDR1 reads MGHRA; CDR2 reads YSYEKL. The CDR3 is CASSQGSRDNEQFF. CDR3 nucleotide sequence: TGCGCCAGCAGCCAGGGTTCTAGAGACAATGAGCAGTTCTTC.

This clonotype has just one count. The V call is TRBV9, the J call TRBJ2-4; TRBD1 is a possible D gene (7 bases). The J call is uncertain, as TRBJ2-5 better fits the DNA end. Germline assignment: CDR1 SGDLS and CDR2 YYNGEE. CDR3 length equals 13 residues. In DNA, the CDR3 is TGTGCCAGCGGAGCAGGGGGAGGAGAGACCCAGTACTTC. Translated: CASGAGGGETQYF.

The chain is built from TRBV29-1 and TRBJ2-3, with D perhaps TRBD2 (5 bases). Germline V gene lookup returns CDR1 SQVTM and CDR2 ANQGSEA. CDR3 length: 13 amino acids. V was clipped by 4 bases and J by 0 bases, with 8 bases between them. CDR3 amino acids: CSVARVSTDTQYF. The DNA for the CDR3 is TGCAGCGTTGCGAGGGTTAGCACAGATACGCAGTATTTT.

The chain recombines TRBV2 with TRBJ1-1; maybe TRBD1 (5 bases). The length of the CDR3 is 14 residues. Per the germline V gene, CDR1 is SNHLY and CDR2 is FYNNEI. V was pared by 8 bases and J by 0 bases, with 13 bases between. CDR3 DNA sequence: TGTGCCAGCTCGAATGGGGGAATGAACACTGAAGCTTTCTTT. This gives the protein CASSNGGMNTEAFF. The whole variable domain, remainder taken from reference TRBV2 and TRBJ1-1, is EPEVTQTPSHQVTQMGQEVILRCVPISNHLYFYWYRQILGQKVEFLVSFYNNEISEKSEIFDDQFSVERPDGSNFTLKIRSTKLEDSAMYFCASSNGGMNTEAFFGQGTRLTVV.

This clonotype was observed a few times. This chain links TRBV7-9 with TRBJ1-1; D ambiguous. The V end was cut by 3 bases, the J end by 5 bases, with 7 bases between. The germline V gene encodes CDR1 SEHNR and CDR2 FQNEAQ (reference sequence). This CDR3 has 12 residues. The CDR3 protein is CASSLERTEAFF. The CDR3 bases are TGTGCCAGCAGCTTGGAAAGAACTGAAGCTTTCTTT.

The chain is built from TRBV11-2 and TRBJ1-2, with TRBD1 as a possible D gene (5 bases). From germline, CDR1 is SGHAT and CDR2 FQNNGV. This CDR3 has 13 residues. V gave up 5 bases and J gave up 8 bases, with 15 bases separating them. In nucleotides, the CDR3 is TGTGCCAGCAGCGAACCTCAGGGCAGCGGCTACACCTTC. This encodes CASSEPQGSGYTF.

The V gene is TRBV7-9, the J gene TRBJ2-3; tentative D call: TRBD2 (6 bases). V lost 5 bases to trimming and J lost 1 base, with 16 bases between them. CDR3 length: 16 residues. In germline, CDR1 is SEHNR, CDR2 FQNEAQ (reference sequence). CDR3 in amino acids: CASSAPGDAGTDTQYF. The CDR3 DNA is TGTGCCAGCAGCGCCCCGGGGGATGCGGGCACAGATACGCAGTATTTT.

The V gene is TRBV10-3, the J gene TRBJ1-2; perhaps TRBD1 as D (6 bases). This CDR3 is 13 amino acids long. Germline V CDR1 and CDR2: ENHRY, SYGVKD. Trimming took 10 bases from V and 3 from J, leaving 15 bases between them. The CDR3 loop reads CASEQGGDYGYTF. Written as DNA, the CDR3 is TGTGCCAGCGAACAGGGTGGGGACTATGGCTACACCTTC.

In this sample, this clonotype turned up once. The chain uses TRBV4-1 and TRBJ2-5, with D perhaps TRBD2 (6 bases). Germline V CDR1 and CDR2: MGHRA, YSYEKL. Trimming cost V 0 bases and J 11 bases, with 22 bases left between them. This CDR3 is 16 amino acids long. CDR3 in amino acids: CASSQEVGRAYNEQYF. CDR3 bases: TGCGCCAGCAGCCAAGAAGTCGGGAGAGCCTACAATGAGCAGTACTTC.

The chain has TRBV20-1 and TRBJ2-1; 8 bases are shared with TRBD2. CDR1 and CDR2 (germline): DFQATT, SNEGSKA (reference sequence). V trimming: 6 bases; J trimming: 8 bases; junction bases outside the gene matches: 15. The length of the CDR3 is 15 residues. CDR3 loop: CSASEGAGVFDEQFF. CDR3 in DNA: TGCAGTGCATCCGAGGGAGCGGGAGTGTTCGATGAGCAGTTCTTC.

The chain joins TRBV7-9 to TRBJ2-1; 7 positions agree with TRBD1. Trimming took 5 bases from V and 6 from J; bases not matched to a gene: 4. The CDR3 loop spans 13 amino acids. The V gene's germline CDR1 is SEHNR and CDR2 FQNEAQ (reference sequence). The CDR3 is CASSGGQVNEQFF. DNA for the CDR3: TGTGCCAGCAGCGGAGGACAGGTCAATGAGCAGTTCTTC.

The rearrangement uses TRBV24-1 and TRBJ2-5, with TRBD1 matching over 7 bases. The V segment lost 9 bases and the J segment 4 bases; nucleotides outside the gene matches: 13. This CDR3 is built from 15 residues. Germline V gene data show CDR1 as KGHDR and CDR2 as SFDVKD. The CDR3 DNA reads TGTGCCACCTCCGCTTCCGGGACAGAGGGAGAGACCCAGTACTTC. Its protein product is CATSASGTEGETQYF.

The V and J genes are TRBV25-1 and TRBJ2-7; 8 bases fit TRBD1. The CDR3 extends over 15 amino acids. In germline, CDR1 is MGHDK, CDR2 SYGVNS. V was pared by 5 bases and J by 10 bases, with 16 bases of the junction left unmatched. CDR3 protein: CASSPIGRGREAQYF. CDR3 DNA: TGTGCCAGCAGTCCGATCGGCAGGGGGCGAGAGGCCCAGTACTTC.

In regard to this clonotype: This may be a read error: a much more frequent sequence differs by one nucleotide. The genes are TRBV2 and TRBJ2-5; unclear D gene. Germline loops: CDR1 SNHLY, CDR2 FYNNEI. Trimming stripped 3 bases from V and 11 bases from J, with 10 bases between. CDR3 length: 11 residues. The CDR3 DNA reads TGTGCCAGCAGTGATCCCTACGGGCAGTACTTC. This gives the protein CASSDPYGQYF. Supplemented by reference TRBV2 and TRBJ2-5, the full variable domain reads EPEVTQTPSHQVTQMGQEVILRCVPISNHLYFYWYRQILGQKVEFLVSFYNNEISEKSEIFDDQFSVERPDGSNFTLKIRSTKLEDSAMYFCASSDPYGQYFGPGTRLLVL.